The entry that follows covers one T cell receptor (beta chain) sequence. V lost 1 base to trimming and J lost 4 bases, with 8 bases between them. This CDR3 spans 14 amino acids. Germline values: CDR1 DFQATT, CDR2 SNEGSKA (reference sequence). Researchers amplified the TCR beta CDR3 regions from RNA transcripts. When the TCR CDR3 underwent first-round RT-PCR, the HTBI primer set was used. TCRdb reprocessed the multiplex PCR reads with MiXCR, giving one entry per CDR3 protein. The sample comprises around 600,000 distinct CDR3 sequences, about 14% of which are singletons, and more than 6% rests with the top ten. This record belongs to a study of T cells in Graves' hyperthyroidism and ophthalmopathy.

Sequencing was performed on blood. This chain uses TRBV20-1 with TRBJ2-6; D may be TRBD1 (6 bases). The clonotype originates from a woman aged 18-29 years with Graves' ophthalmopathy. CDR3 in DNA: TGCAGTGCTAGAGCAGGGGCCGGGGCCAACGTCCTGACTTTC. Its translation: CSARAGAGANVLTF.